This TCR beta chain was recorded in a study of cytomegalovirus exposure and HLA in healthy donors. In germline, CDR1 is SGHDT, CDR2 YYEEEE. The CDR3 extends over 15 amino acids. V trimming: 3 bases; J trimming: 3 bases; junction bases outside the gene matches: 5. This clone has just a few counts. What it binds is not known. This sample includes further DNA sequences coding for the same CDR3. Findings and limits, study-wide: Clonal expansion, a later analysis showed, was greater in HLA-associated TCR beta chains than in equally common others.

The study ran its PCR with 60 Vbeta and 13 Jbeta primers. Libraries were prepared by immunoSEQ multiplex PCR; TCRdb keeps only in-frame clonotypes and omits some of them. The data contain 150,000 or so clones, around 70% of them singletons. This chain uses TRBV5-6 with TRBJ1-3; 8 nucleotides align to TRBD1. The specimen sequenced was PBMCs. The sequence derives from a man between 18 and 29 years old in good health and CMV-seropositive. The CDR3 DNA sequence: TGTGCCAGCAGCTCCATAGACAGGGGTGGAAACACCATATATTTT. This translates into CASSSIDRGGNTIYF.